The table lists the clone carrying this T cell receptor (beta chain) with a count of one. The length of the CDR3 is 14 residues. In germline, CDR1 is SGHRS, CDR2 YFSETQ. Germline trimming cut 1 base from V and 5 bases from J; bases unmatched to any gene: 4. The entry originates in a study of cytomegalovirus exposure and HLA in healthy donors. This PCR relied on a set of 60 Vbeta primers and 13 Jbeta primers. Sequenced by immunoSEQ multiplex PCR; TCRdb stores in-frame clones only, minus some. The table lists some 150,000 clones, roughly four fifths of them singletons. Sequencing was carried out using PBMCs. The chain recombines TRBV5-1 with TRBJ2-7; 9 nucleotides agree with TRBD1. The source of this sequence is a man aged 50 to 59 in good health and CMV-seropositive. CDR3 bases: TGCGCCAGCAGCTTGCTACAGGGGGCGGACGAGCAGTACTTC. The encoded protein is CASSLLQGADEQYF.